The 22 T cell receptor beta chains below come from one sample, sequenced in a study of T-cell memory formation after mild COVID-19. MiXCR, applied by TCRdb to the 5' RACE reads, yields one record per CDR3 protein. The data show 220,000 or so distinct CDR3 sequences, around 9.1% seen once. The source material was PBMCs or a T cell subset sorted from them (not recorded which). All receptors come from a man younger than 35 who had mild COVID-19 (a few samples of this study predate the infection). Cell type and time point are not known.

This clonotype was seen a handful of times. The chain has TRBV10-3 and TRBJ1-3, with 7 positions matching TRBD1. V trimming: 6 bases; J trimming: 2 bases; junction bases outside the gene matches: 13. CDR3 size: 17 residues. From germline, CDR1 is ENHRY and CDR2 SYGVKD. The CDR3 region has the DNA TGTGCCATCAGCACCGGACAGGTTACGGGGGCTGGAAACACCATATATTTT. It is translated as CAISTGQVTGAGNTIYF.

The sample holds a few counts of this clonotype. Written as DNA, the CDR3 is TGTGCCAGCACTTCCCGCCCGACAGGGGGTTCTGAGCAGTTCTTC. Protein: CASTSRPTGGSEQFF. The V and J genes are TRBV6-5 and TRBJ2-1, with 9 bases identical to TRBD1. CDR3 length: 15 residues. Germline-derived CDR1 and CDR2 are MNHEY and SVGAGI. Unmatched junction bases numbered 13, after V lost 7 bases and J lost 9 bases.

Only a few counts were recorded for this clonotype. The J gene is TRBJ2-1, the V gene TRBV7-2; TRBD2 agrees at 7 bases. With V trimmed by 2 bases and J by 5 bases, 6 bases remained unmatched. CDR1 is SGHTA, CDR2 FQGNSA, per germline. There are 15 residues in the CDR3. CDR3 sequence: CASSLLAAGHNEQFF. The CDR3 nucleotides are TGTGCCAGCAGCTTACTAGCGGCTGGACACAATGAGCAGTTCTTC.

This clonotype has a handful of counts. The chain recombines TRBV6-5 with TRBJ2-7; TRBD1 is a possible D gene (5 bases). This CDR3 comprises 13 residues. V was pared by 5 bases and J by 7 bases, with 15 bases between. Germline CDR1 reads MNHEY; CDR2 reads SVGAGI. The CDR3 coding sequence is TGTGCCAGCAGTCGTGACAGCCCCTCTGAGCAGTACTTC. It is translated as CASSRDSPSEQYF.

The sample holds one count of this clonotype. The chain carries TRBV9 and TRBJ1-1, with D tentatively TRBD1 (5 bases). V was trimmed by 4 bases and J by 3 bases, leaving 19 bases between them. Germline V CDR1 and CDR2: SGDLS, YYNGEE. The CDR3 consists of 16 residues. CDR3 bases: TGTGCCAGCAGCCGGGACCTTATCCTGGAGGACACTGAAGCTTTCTTT. Protein sequence: CASSRDLILEDTEAFF.

This clonotype was found a few times. V is TRBV6-5 and J is TRBJ2-1; 14 nucleotides match TRBD2. The J segment lost 6 bases and the V segment lost 0 bases, leaving 7 bases of the junction unmatched. From germline, CDR1 is MNHEY and CDR2 SVGAGI. The CDR3 extends over 18 amino acids. DNA for the CDR3: TGTGCCAGCAGTTACTCGATCATCGGGACTAGCGGGGGCAATGAGCAGTTCTTC. Encoded protein: CASSYSIIGTSGGNEQFF.

In its sample, this clonotype was seen a few times. This chain links TRBV12-3 or TRBV12-4 with TRBJ1-5, with no clear D. Between the trimmed V and J ends, which lost 5 bases and 2 bases, there was a span of 10 bases. The CDR3 loop spans 14 amino acids. The CDR3 spells CASSVMLGNQPQHF. The DNA for the CDR3 is TGTGCCAGCAGTGTGATGTTGGGCAATCAGCCCCAGCATTTT.

The chain employs TRBV29-1 and TRBJ2-1; D not resolved. V was pared by 5 bases and J by 9 bases, with 17 bases between. CDR1 is SQVTM and CDR2 is ANQGSEA in the germline V gene. The CDR3 has 13 residues. CDR3 coding DNA: TGCAGCGTTTCTCAAATTCCATACGCTGAGCAGTTCTTC. As protein: CSVSQIPYAEQFF.

This clonotype was seen a few times. The chain employs TRBV6-2 or TRBV6-3 and TRBJ2-2; 11 positions match TRBD2. After removal of 0 bases from V and 6 bases from J, the junction contained 3 bases not matched to a gene. CDR1 MNHEY and CDR2 SVGEGT come from the germline V gene. This CDR3 has 16 amino acids. The CDR3 region has the DNA TGTGCCAGCAGTTACTCCCGGACTAGCGGGCCCGGGGAGCTGTTTTTT. The encoded protein is CASSYSRTSGPGELFF.

This clonotype was counted only a few times. The chain recombines TRBV12-3 or TRBV12-4 with TRBJ2-3; 12 bases fit TRBD2. The length of the CDR3 is 16 residues. Trimming cost V 5 bases and J 4 bases; bases outside gene matches: 7. As DNA, the CDR3 is TGTGCCAGCAGTCGAAGACTAGCGGGGGCATCAGATACGCAGTATTTT. Translating gives CASSRRLAGASDTQYF.

This clonotype appeared many times. The chain couples TRBV4-1 to TRBJ2-5; D is uncertain. This CDR3 is 13 amino acids long. V lost 4 bases and J lost 1, with 7 bases in between. The germline CDR1 and CDR2 sequences are MGHRA and YSYEKL. CDR3 DNA: TGCGCCAGCAGCCGTCCAGGCCAAGAGACCCAGTACTTC. This translates into CASSRPGQETQYF.

The chain is built from TRBV7-9 and TRBJ2-2, with TRBD1 as a possible D gene (5 bases). The CDR3 covers 14 residues. The germline CDR1 and CDR2 sequences are SEHNR and FQNEAQ (reference sequence). Trimming stripped 4 bases from V and 6 bases from J, with 12 bases between. CDR3 bases: TGTGCCAGCAGCTCAGACAGCATTTCCGGGGAGCTGTTTTTT. Translation gives CASSSDSISGELFF.

This clonotype was detected only a few times. The chain is built from TRBV9 and TRBJ2-5; a weak D match, TRBD1 (7 bases). The CDR3 length is 16 residues. V lost 0 bases, J lost 5 bases, and 17 bases lay in between. The germline gives CDR1 SGDLS, CDR2 YYNGEE. CDR3 protein: CASSVGAEGAGETQYF. CDR3 nucleotides: TGTGCCAGCAGCGTAGGAGCGGAGGGGGCGGGGGAGACCCAGTACTTC.

The chain is built from TRBV9 and TRBJ1-6; TRBD1 might be the D (5 bases). Per the germline V gene, CDR1 is SGDLS and CDR2 is YYNGEE. Between the trimmed V and J ends, which lost 3 bases and 9 bases, there was a span of 16 bases. The CDR3 sequence is 15 residues long. In DNA form, the CDR3 reads TGTGCCAGCAGCGCCCAGGGCAACACTGTTTCACCCCTCCACTTT. This gives the protein CASSAQGNTVSPLHF. The full variable domain, its missing parts supplied by reference TRBV9 and TRBJ1-6, is DSGVTQTPKHLITATGQRVTLRCSPRSGDLSVYWYQQSLDQGLQFLIQYYNGEERAKGNILERFSAQQFPDLHSELNLSSLELGDSALYFCASSAQGNTVSPLHFGNGTRLTVT.

This clonotype was seen ten or more times. The rearrangement links TRBV5-1 to TRBJ2-2; D gene unclear. Trimming shortened V by 2 bases and J by 0 bases, and 8 bases separated the two germline ends. CDR3 size: 15 residues. Germline-derived CDR1 and CDR2 are SGHRS and YFSETQ. The CDR3 is CASSFRQANTGELFF. The CDR3 bases are TGCGCCAGCAGCTTCCGGCAGGCGAACACCGGGGAGCTGTTTTTT.

This clonotype has a handful of counts. The chain joins TRBV12-3 or TRBV12-4 to TRBJ1-6; maybe TRBD1 (6 bases). The CDR3 consists of 13 residues. The V and J ends lost 4 bases and 8 bases respectively, with 9 bases between them. The CDR3 sequence is CASSSRTDSPLHF. The CDR3 nucleotides are TGTGCCAGCAGTTCCCGGACAGATTCACCCCTCCACTTT.

V and J are TRBV6-2 or TRBV6-3 and TRBJ2-4; 8 positions agree with TRBD2. V gave up 7 bases and J gave up 8 bases; unmatched junction bases: 10. This CDR3 spans 14 amino acids. Germline V CDR1 and CDR2: MNHEY, SVGEGT. The chain's CDR3 is CASKLSGGADIQYF. In DNA form, the CDR3 reads TGTGCCAGCAAACTGAGCGGGGGAGCTGACATTCAGTACTTC.

This clonotype was recorded at least ten times. The CDR3 protein is CSARRALGTEAFF. The CDR3 region has the DNA TGCAGTGCTCGCAGGGCCCTGGGCACTGAAGCTTTCTTT. This chain uses TRBV20-1 with TRBJ1-1; TRBD1 is a possible D gene (5 bases). CDR1 is DFQATT, CDR2 SNEGSKA, per germline (reference sequence). The CDR3 is 13 amino acids. With 5 bases removed from V and 4 bases from J, the gap between germline ends came to 14 bases.

The rearrangement links TRBV18 to TRBJ1-1; no reliable D call. V was cut by 6 bases and J by 1 base, with 9 bases left in between. This CDR3 spans 13 amino acids. Germline loops: CDR1 KGHSH, CDR2 LQKENI. The CDR3 sequence is CASSRSENTEAFF. The CDR3 DNA sequence: TGTGCCAGCTCTCGGTCCGAGAACACTGAAGCTTTCTTT.

This clonotype was found many times. This rearrangement joins TRBV20-1 to TRBJ1-2; 9 bases are a match to TRBD1. Trimming cost V 3 bases and J 7 bases; bases outside gene matches: 6. The CDR3 loop spans 13 amino acids. CDR1 DFQATT and CDR2 SNEGSKA come from the germline V gene (reference sequence). This chain's CDR3 is CSASSGQGPGYTF. The CDR3 DNA reads as TGCAGTGCTAGTTCGGGACAGGGTCCTGGCTACACCTTC.

The chain carries TRBV5-5 and TRBJ1-1, with D possibly TRBD1 on 5 matching bases. Trimming removed 3 bases at V and 4 bases at J, with 13 bases between. Germline CDR1 and CDR2: SGHKS and YYEKEE (reference sequence). CDR3 length equals 14 residues. CDR3 DNA: TGTGCCAGCAGCTACACCATCGGGGGCACTGAAGCTTTCTTT. The encoded protein is CASSYTIGGTEAFF.

V gene TRBV7-2 combines with J gene TRBJ2-5; perhaps TRBD1 as D (5 bases). Germline V gives CDR1 SGHTA, CDR2 FQGNSA. Deletions cut 6 bases from V and 4 bases from J, with 12 bases between. CDR3 length: 13 amino acids. The CDR3 loop is CASSRAQGETQYF. CDR3 bases: TGTGCCAGCAGTCGGGCCCAGGGAGAGACCCAGTACTTC. Full variable domain (rest looked up from reference TRBV7-2 and TRBJ2-5): GAGVSQSPSNKVTEKGKDVELRCDPISGHTALYWYRQSLGQGLEFLIYFQGNSAPDKSGLPSDRFSAERTGGSVSTLTIQRTQQEDSAVYLCASSRAQGETQYFGPGTRLLVL.